The 24 T cell receptor beta chains below all came from one sample that was sequenced in a study of cytomegalovirus exposure and HLA in healthy donors. Repertoires were generated with immunoSEQ multiplex PCR, while TCRdb's copy carries only in-frame clones and drops some. The sample consists of 250,000 to 300,000 clones, almost 90% of them appearing once. Input material: PBMCs. These receptors were obtained from a woman younger than 35 in good health and CMV-seronegative.

The chain has TRBV5-4 and TRBJ1-6, with D unclear. The germline V gene encodes CDR1 SGHNT and CDR2 YYREEE (reference sequence). The CDR3 consists of 16 residues. V was trimmed by 2 bases and J by 0 bases, leaving 9 bases between them. CDR3 nucleotides: TGTGCCAGCAGCTTATCATCGAGCTCCTATAATTCACCCCTCCACTTT. Its protein is CASSLSSSSYNSPLHF.

This clone was counted only a few times. DNA for the CDR3: TGTGCCAGCTCCCTCGGACAGGCGATGAACACTGAAGCTTTCTTT. Translation gives CASSLGQAMNTEAFF. The rearrangement uses TRBV18 and TRBJ1-1; 7 bases fit TRBD1. The CDR3 covers 15 residues. Germline V lookup: CDR1 KGHSH, CDR2 LQKENI. After removal of 6 bases from V and 0 bases from J, the junction contained 7 bases not matched to a gene.

The V and J genes are TRBV5-6 and TRBJ2-4; D gene unclear. Germline CDR1 SGHDT, CDR2 YYEEEE. The CDR3 is 13 amino acids. V was cut by 6 bases and J by 7 bases, with 14 bases left in between. CDR3 nucleotide sequence: TGTGCCAGCAACGATTGGCACCAGAACATTCAGTACTTC. It yields the protein CASNDWHQNIQYF.

The rearrangement uses TRBV19 and TRBJ2-1; 13 bases line up with TRBD2. Trimming cost V 3 bases and J 10 bases; bases outside gene matches: 9. There are 16 residues in the CDR3. The germline gives CDR1 LNHDA, CDR2 SQIVND (reference sequence). The CDR3, as DNA: TGTGCCAGTAGTATTTATCGGACTAGCGGGGGAAAGGAGCAGTTCTTC. The encoded protein is CASSIYRTSGGKEQFF.

This chain connects TRBV10-2 to TRBJ1-4; D unclear. Germline lookup yields CDR1 WSHSY and CDR2 SAAADI. CDR3 length equals 12 residues. The V and J ends lost 4 bases and 7 bases respectively, with 7 bases between them. The DNA for the CDR3 is TGCGCCAGCAGTGGGGGAGGTGAAAAACTGTTTTTT. It specifies CASSGGGEKLFF.

The V and J genes are TRBV28 and TRBJ2-2, with TRBD1 matching over 9 bases. Trimming removed 3 bases from V and 5 bases from J; junction bases left unmatched: 16. Per germline, CDR1 MDHEN and CDR2 SYDVKM. CDR3 length: 19 residues. DNA of the CDR3: TGTGCCAGCAGTTTTTTCACTACCCACAGGGGGCCGGGGACCGGGGAGCTGTTTTTT. This gives the protein CASSFFTTHRGPGTGELFF.

The chain combines TRBV6-8 with TRBJ1-1; D uncertain. Germline CDR1 reads MNHGY; CDR2 reads SAAAGT. Trimming stripped 4 bases from V and 0 bases from J, with 12 bases between. This CDR3 region has 15 residues. The CDR3 bases are TGTGCCAGCAGTTCGTCATGGCACCTGAACACTGAAGCTTTCTTT. It yields the protein CASSSSWHLNTEAFF.

The chain couples TRBV7-9 to TRBJ1-1; no firm D call. This CDR3 has 14 residues. Trimming took off 6 bases at V and 1 base at J, with 12 bases between the two ends. Germline V gene data show CDR1 as SEHNR and CDR2 as FQNEAQ (reference sequence). The CDR3 here is CASSSLPENTEAFF. CDR3 coding DNA: TGTGCCAGCAGTTCCCTTCCAGAGAACACTGAAGCTTTCTTT. The variable domain in full, with the rest retrieved from reference TRBV7-9 and TRBJ1-1, is DTGVSQNPRHKITKRGQNVTFRCDPISEHNRLYWYRQTLGQGPEFLTYFQNEAQLEKSRLLSDRFSAERPKGSFSTLEIQRTEQGDSAMYLCASSSLPENTEAFFGQGTRLTVV.

The V call is TRBV28, the J call TRBJ1-5, with D possibly TRBD1 on 5 matching bases. This CDR3 comprises 14 residues. Deletions cut 10 bases from V and 4 bases from J, with 17 bases between. Per the germline V gene, CDR1 is MDHEN and CDR2 is SYDVKM. CDR3 sequence reads: CATEEIQGNQPQHF. In DNA, the CDR3 is TGTGCCACCGAAGAAATTCAGGGAAATCAGCCCCAGCATTTT.

The chain links TRBV7-2 to TRBJ2-5; 10 bases are a match to TRBD2. The germline CDR1 and CDR2 sequences are SGHTA and FQGNSA. CDR3 length equals 16 residues. Germline trimming cut 1 base from V and 4 bases from J; bases unmatched to any gene: 6. DNA of the CDR3: TGTGCCAGCAGCTTAGTAACTAGCGGGGTAGGAGAGACCCAGTACTTC. It is translated as CASSLVTSGVGETQYF.

This clone has only a few counts. This chain joins TRBV2 and TRBJ1-4; D gene uncertain. CDR1 and CDR2 from the germline V gene are SNHLY and FYNNEI. V was trimmed by 6 bases and J by 8 bases, leaving 13 bases between them. This CDR3 region has 13 residues. The CDR3 sequence: CASRQIDYEKLFF. As DNA, the CDR3 is TGTGCCAGCAGACAGATAGATTACGAAAAACTGTTTTTT.

The chain links TRBV21-1 to TRBJ2-1; TRBD2 is the table's D call and was not checked against the DNA. TRBV21-1 is termed a pseudogene. This CDR3 is 16 amino acids long. CDR3 loop: CASSNRGAGGYNEQFF. CDR3 DNA: TGTGCCAGCAGCAACAGGGGAGCGGGGGGTTACAATGAGCAGTTCTTC.

The rearrangement joins TRBV2 to TRBJ1-1; 7 bases are shared with TRBD1. J was trimmed by 11 bases and V by 3 bases; bases with no gene match: 9. Per germline, CDR1 SNHLY and CDR2 FYNNEI. The CDR3 covers 13 residues. CDR3 amino acids: CASSDTGVQGAFF. The CDR3 DNA is TGTGCCAGCAGTGATACAGGGGTCCAGGGGGCTTTCTTT.

A word on this clone: The sample carries other DNA sequences with the same CDR3. The chain is built from TRBV6-5 and TRBJ1-1, with TRBD1 as a possible D gene (6 bases). Between the trimmed V and J ends, which lost 2 bases and 1 base, there was a span of 8 bases. The CDR3 has 14 amino acids. Germline V lookup: CDR1 MNHEY, CDR2 SVGAGI. CDR3 bases: TGTGCCAGCAGTTACCAGGGGAGGAACACTGAAGCTTTCTTT. It specifies CASSYQGRNTEAFF.

The chain combines TRBV30 with TRBJ2-1; TRBD1 aligns across 8 bases. The CDR3 spans 14 residues. In germline, CDR1 is GTSNPN, CDR2 SVGIG (reference sequence). Trimming took 0 bases from V and 10 from J; bases not matched to a gene: 8. In DNA form, the CDR3 reads TGTGCCTGGAGTGTAGTCTCAGGGGGCGAGGAGCAGTTCTTC. Its protein product is CAWSVVSGGEEQFF.

This chain joins TRBV28 and TRBJ1-2; 8 positions match TRBD1. With 3 bases clipped from V and 5 bases from J, the junction kept 11 bases outside the gene matches. This CDR3 has 16 amino acids. Germline V gives CDR1 MDHEN, CDR2 SYDVKM. In nucleotides, the CDR3 is TGTGCCAGCAGTTTCAGGCTGACAGGGGATACTTATGGCTACACCTTC. Protein: CASSFRLTGDTYGYTF.

The CDR3 region has the DNA TGTGCCTTAGACAGGGGACTAGCCAAAAACATTCAGTACTTC. Residues: CALDRGLAKNIQYF. The chain joins TRBV30 to TRBJ2-4; 8 bases line up with TRBD1. From germline, CDR1 is GTSNPN and CDR2 SVGIG (reference sequence). This CDR3 is built from 14 residues. V was clipped by 7 bases and J by 0 bases; unmatched bases: 5.

V gene TRBV28 combines with J gene TRBJ1-2; D unclear. V was shortened by 2 bases and J by 4 bases, with 8 bases between the two germline ends. CDR3 length: 13 amino acids. Germline assignment: CDR1 MDHEN and CDR2 SYDVKM. CDR3 loop: CASSLRSLYGYTF. CDR3 DNA sequence: TGTGCCAGCAGTTTACGAAGCCTCTATGGCTACACCTTC.

The J gene is TRBJ1-2, the V gene TRBV11-2, with 7 nucleotides matching TRBD1. The CDR3 runs to 13 residues. Trimming removed 3 bases from V and 7 bases from J; junction bases left unmatched: 5. Per the germline V gene, CDR1 is SGHAT and CDR2 is FQNNGV. The CDR3 sequence is CASSFQGVIGYTF. CDR3 nucleotide sequence: TGTGCCAGCAGCTTCCAGGGGGTCATTGGCTACACCTTC. The full variable domain, in which reference TRBV11-2 and TRBJ1-2 provide the parts outside the CDR3, is EAGVAQSPRYKIIEKRQSVAFWCNPISGHATLYWYQQILGQGPKLLIQFQNNGVVDDSQLPKDRFSAERLKGVDSTLKIQPAKLEDSAVYLCASSFQGVIGYTFGSGTRLTVV.

The CDR3 here is CATSGTSGSGANVLTF. CDR3 DNA: TGTGCCACCAGCGGGACTAGCGGCTCTGGGGCCAACGTCCTGACTTTC. This sequence joins TRBV15 and TRBJ2-6; TRBD2 agrees at 11 bases. This CDR3 contains 16 residues. V trimming: 5 bases; J trimming: 0 bases; junction bases outside the gene matches: 0. Germline V lookup: CDR1 LNHNV, CDR2 YYDKDF (reference sequence).

The chain combines TRBV5-6 with TRBJ1-6, with D perhaps matching TRBD1 (5 bases). The CDR3 runs to 15 residues. Trimming left V 0 bases short and J 9 bases short, with 13 bases between. The V gene's germline CDR1 is SGHDT and CDR2 YYEEEE. CDR3 in amino acids: CASSLAGRTSSPLHF. CDR3 nucleotide sequence: TGTGCCAGCAGCTTGGCCGGCAGGACATCTTCACCCCTCCACTTT.

This rearrangement joins TRBV7-9 to TRBJ2-2; TRBD2 matches at 11 bases. After removal of 6 bases from V and 4 bases from J, the junction contained 7 bases not matched to a gene. Germline V lookup: CDR1 SEHNR, CDR2 FQNEAQ (reference sequence). The length of the CDR3 is 16 residues. As DNA, the CDR3 is TGTGCCAGCAGGTGGGGACTAGCGGTACCCACCGGGGAGCTGTTTTTT. Protein product: CASRWGLAVPTGELFF.

The V and J genes are TRBV29-1 and TRBJ1-2, with D possibly being TRBD1 (5 bases). CDR3 length: 12 residues. The V end was cut by 1 base, the J end by 5 bases, with 8 bases between. The V gene's germline CDR1 is SQVTM and CDR2 ANQGSEA. The CDR3: CSVEGQRYGYTF. As DNA, the CDR3 is TGCAGCGTTGAAGGACAGAGGTATGGCTACACCTTC. The full variable domain, its missing parts supplied by reference TRBV29-1 and TRBJ1-2, is SAVISQKPSRDICQRGTSLTIQCQVDSQVTMMFWYRQQPGQSLTLIATANQGSEATYESGFVIDKFPISRPNLTFSTLTVSNMSPEDSSIYLCSVEGQRYGYTFGSGTRLTVV.

The chain carries TRBV27 and TRBJ1-5; D gene unclear. Germline CDR1 reads MNHEY; CDR2 reads SMNVEV (reference sequence). The CDR3 contains 14 residues. Trimming cost V 5 bases and J 5 bases, with 13 bases left between them. The CDR3 DNA sequence: TGTGCCAGCAGTCCTCGTGTGGGCTATCAGCCCCAGCATTTT. It codes for CASSPRVGYQPQHF.